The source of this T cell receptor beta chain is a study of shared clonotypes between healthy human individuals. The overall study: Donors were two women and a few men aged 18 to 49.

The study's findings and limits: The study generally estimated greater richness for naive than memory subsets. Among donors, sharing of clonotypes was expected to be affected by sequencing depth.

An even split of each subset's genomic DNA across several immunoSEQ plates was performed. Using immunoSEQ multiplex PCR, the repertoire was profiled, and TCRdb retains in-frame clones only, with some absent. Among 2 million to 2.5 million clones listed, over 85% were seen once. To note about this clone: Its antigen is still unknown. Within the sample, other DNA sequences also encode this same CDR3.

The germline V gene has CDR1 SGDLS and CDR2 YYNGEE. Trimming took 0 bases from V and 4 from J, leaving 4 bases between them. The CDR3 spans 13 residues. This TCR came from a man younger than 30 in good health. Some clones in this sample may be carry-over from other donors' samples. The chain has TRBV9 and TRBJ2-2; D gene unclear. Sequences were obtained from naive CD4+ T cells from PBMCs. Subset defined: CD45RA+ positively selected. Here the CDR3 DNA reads TGTGCCAGCAGCGTAGCGGGCACCGGGGAGCTGTTTTTT. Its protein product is CASSVAGTGELFF.